Listed below are T cell receptor beta chains from one sample, sequenced in a study of beta chain features in type 1 diabetes. The assay was immunoSEQ multiplex PCR, and TCRdb's table has in-frame clones only and misses some. Of 130,000 to 150,000 clones detected, 48% appear once; the ten largest clones hold around 0.39%. The sample consisted of Tregs from blood. These receptors were taken from a man aged 18 to 30 in good health. The CDR3 runs from the conserved cysteine through the conserved F or W. Each record gives: CDR3 length, D gene, J gene, clone size, V gene, CDR3 protein, CDR3 DNA. D genes are given only for firm matches. Size tells how often a clone was seen (once, few, many) or the class of an expanded clone, and some rows leave it out.

17 TRBD1 TRBJ1-1 NA TRBV5-1 CASRYGQGTMLRTEAFF TGCGCCAGCAGATACGGACAGGGGACGATGTTGCGCACTGAAGCTTTCTTT
11 TRBD1 TRBJ2-7 NA TRBV29-1 CSVGTAYEQYF TGCAGCGTCGGGACAGCCTACGAGCAGTACTTC
13 NA TRBJ1-2 few TRBV6-1 CASRTGDGYGYTF TGTGCCAGCAGGACGGGGGACGGCTATGGCTACACCTTC
15 TRBD1 TRBJ2-1 few TRBV5-1 CASSLGTGSYNEQFF TGCGCCAGCAGCTTGGGGACAGGGTCCTACAATGAGCAGTTCTTC
13 NA TRBJ2-5 NA TRBV14 CASSQNLQETQYF TGTGCCAGCAGCCAAAACTTACAAGAGACCCAGTACTTC
14 NA TRBJ2-5 NA TRBV25-1 CASRDSRPAGTQYF TGTGCCAGCAGAGACAGTCGACCAGCAGGGACCCAGTACTTC
14 TRBD1 TRBJ1-1 NA TRBV30 CAWIRQGLKGEAFF TGTGCCTGGATTCGACAGGGCCTTAAAGGTGAAGCTTTCTTT
14 NA TRBJ2-5 NA TRBV5-4 CASSLRTGQETQYF TGTGCCAGCAGCCTGAGGACTGGCCAAGAGACCCAGTACTTC
17 NA TRBJ1-5 few TRBV28 CASASGEGVLSNQPQHF TGTGCCAGCGCAAGCGGGGAGGGGGTATTGAGCAATCAGCCCCAGCATTTT
8 NA TRBJ1-2 NA TRBV29-1 CNGDGYTF TGCAACGGTGATGGCTACACCTTC
15 NA TRBJ1-5 NA TRBV6-1 CASSDVWGLNQPQHF TGTGCCAGCAGTGATGTCTGGGGACTCAATCAGCCCCAGCATTTT
13 NA TRBJ2-1 NA TRBV30 CAWSRTSYNEQFF TGTGCCTGGAGTAGGACTTCCTACAATGAGCAGTTCTTC
14 NA TRBJ1-2 NA TRBV6-5 CASSYYAGNYGYTF TGTGCCAGCAGTTACTATGCCGGTAACTATGGCTACACCTTC
10 NA TRBJ1-1 few TRBV29-1 CSVGRGEAFF TGCAGCGTTGGTAGAGGGGAAGCTTTCTTT
15 TRBD1 TRBJ2-7 NA TRBV9 CASSVGTGAYYEQYF TGTGCCAGCAGCGTAGGGACAGGCGCCTACTACGAGCAGTACTTC
15 TRBD2 TRBJ2-1 NA TRBV6-5 CASSYSIRLAVEQFF TGTGCCAGCAGTTACTCGATCCGACTAGCAGTCGAGCAGTTCTTC
16 NA TRBJ2-3 NA TRBV9 CASSVGARASTDTQYF TGTGCCAGCAGCGTAGGGGCGAGGGCCAGCACAGATACGCAGTATTTT
12 NA TRBJ1-1 NA TRBV5-1 CASSANRAEAFF TGCGCCAGCAGCGCCAACAGGGCTGAAGCTTTCTTT
17 TRBD2 TRBJ2-4 NA TRBV4-2 CASSLSSGKVLKNIQYF TGTGCCAGCAGCCTCTCTAGCGGGAAGGTTTTAAAAAACATTCAGTACTTC
14 NA TRBJ2-7 NA TRBV5-1 CASSLDGQSYEQYF TGCGCCAGCAGCCTCGACGGACAGTCCTACGAGCAGTACTTC
13 NA TRBJ2-1 NA TRBV7-8 CASSRRGYNEQFF TGTGCCAGCAGCCGTCGAGGCTACAATGAGCAGTTCTTC
14 TRBD1 TRBJ1-4 NA TRBV7-2 CASSPDRSHEKLFF TGTGCCAGCAGCCCGGACAGGAGTCATGAAAAACTGTTTTTT
15 NA TRBJ1-2 NA TRBV18 CASSPRSQGLDGYTF TGTGCCAGCTCACCAAGGTCCCAGGGGTTAGATGGCTACACCTTC
19 NA TRBJ2-7 NA TRBV30 CAWSVLIHIGQPNIHEQYF TGTGCCTGGAGTGTACTGATCCATATCGGACAGCCTAATATTCACGAGCAGTACTTC
15 TRBD1 TRBJ1-1 NA TRBV9 CASSARQGLNTEAFF TGTGCCAGCAGCGCCCGACAGGGGTTGAACACTGAAGCTTTCTTT
14 NA TRBJ1-2 NA TRBV2 CASSEQGNNSGYTF TGTGCCAGCAGTGAACAGGGAAATAATAGTGGCTACACCTTC
13 NA TRBJ1-2 once TRBV6-1 CASSPDRSYGYTF TGTGCCAGCAGTCCGGACAGATCCTATGGCTACACCTTC
13 TRBD2 TRBJ2-7 once TRBV7-2 CASSLREEYEQYF TGTGCCAGCAGCTTACGGGAGGAGTACGAGCAGTACTTC
17 TRBD1 TRBJ2-6 NA TRBV7-8 CASSLGTGYSGANVLTF TGTGCCAGCAGCCTAGGGACAGGGTACTCTGGGGCCAACGTCCTGACTTTC
12 NA TRBJ1-2 few TRBV10-3 CAIWAENYGYTF TGTGCCATCTGGGCCGAGAACTATGGCTACACCTTC
16 TRBD1 TRBJ1-1 NA TRBV27 CASSPRTGGTNTEAFF TGTGCCAGCAGTCCGCGGACAGGGGGTACGAACACTGAAGCTTTCTTT
13 NA TRBJ2-1 few TRBV18 CASSPGLYNEQFF TGTGCCAGCTCACCGGGGCTGTACAATGAGCAGTTCTTC
14 TRBD1 TRBJ1-4 once TRBV30 CAWSDTGGGEKLFF TGTGCCTGGAGCGACACAGGGGGAGGAGAAAAACTGTTTTTT
13 NA TRBJ1-5 NA TRBV6-6 CASSGGSNQPQHF TGTGCCAGCAGCGGGGGGAGCAATCAGCCCCAGCATTTT
15 TRBD1 TRBJ1-5 NA TRBV19 CASSIVVRQGGAQHF TGTGCCAGTAGTATAGTCGTTCGGCAGGGGGGCGCCCAGCATTTT
16 NA TRBJ2-5 few TRBV7-9 CASSLRAGAYQETQYF TGTGCCAGCAGCTTAAGGGCGGGGGCGTACCAAGAGACCCAGTACTTC
13 NA TRBJ1-4 NA TRBV7-2 CASSLQRGEKLFF TGTGCCAGCAGCCTTCAGCGCGGTGAAAAACTGTTTTTT
15 TRBD1 TRBJ2-7 NA TRBV27 CASSLFSGQGYEQYF TGTGCCAGCAGTTTATTTTCGGGACAGGGGTACGAGCAGTACTTC
16 TRBD1 TRBJ1-1 NA TRBV18 CASSPRVGQSNTEAFF TGTGCCAGCTCACCAAGGGTGGGACAGTCGAACACTGAAGCTTTCTTT
14 TRBD1 TRBJ2-7 few TRBV6-6 CASSQAGGWYEQYF TGTGCCAGCAGTCAGGCAGGGGGTTGGTACGAGCAGTACTTC
13 NA TRBJ1-2 few TRBV9 CASSAVEVLGYTF TGTGCCAGCAGCGCCGTGGAGGTCCTGGGCTACACCTTC
14 NA TRBJ2-1 NA TRBV11-2 CASSLAGPYNEQFF TGTGCCAGCAGCTTAGCGGGTCCCTACAATGAGCAGTTCTTC
13 NA TRBJ2-7 few TRBV7-9 CASTRTVIHEQYF TGTGCCAGCACCCGGACAGTTATCCACGAGCAGTACTTC
16 NA TRBJ2-2 NA TRBV28 CASSLAASPSKGELFF TGTGCCAGCAGTTTAGCGGCTTCCCCGTCGAAGGGGGAGCTGTTTTTT
13 TRBD2 TRBJ2-4 NA TRBV10-3 CAISAGEGNIQYF TGTGCCATCAGTGCCGGGGAGGGAAACATTCAGTACTTC
14 NA TRBJ2-6 few TRBV5-4 CASSSNSGANVLTF TGTGCCAGCAGCTCCAACTCTGGGGCCAACGTCCTGACTTTC